A single sample gave rise to the 27 T cell receptor beta chains below, sequenced in a study of shared clonotypes between healthy human individuals. The repertoire was sequenced with immunoSEQ multiplex PCR; TCRdb's copy has only in-frame clones and lacks some. The data show fewer than 850,000 clones, around 72% seen once. The sequencing input was memory CD4+ T cells sorted from blood. Sample subset: CD45RA-negative fraction. These receptors were obtained from a woman younger than 45 in good health.

This clone has a handful of counts. The J gene is TRBJ2-1, the V gene TRBV7-8, with 8 bases matching TRBD2. The junction had 9 bases not matched to a gene; V was cut back by 3 bases and J by 2 bases. Germline V gene data show CDR1 as SGHVS and CDR2 as FQNEAQ. The CDR3 covers 17 residues. Written as DNA, the CDR3 is TGTGCCAGCAGCTTTCGGGATAGCGGGGTGACCTACAATGAGCAGTTCTTC. Translation gives CASSFRDSGVTYNEQFF.

The chain combines TRBV16 with TRBJ1-1; 7 nucleotides match TRBD1. V shed 5 bases, J shed 8 bases, and the junction held 11 bases outside the gene matches. The germline CDR1 and CDR2 sequences are KGHSY and FQNENV. The CDR3 covers 14 residues. CDR3 nucleotides: TGTGCCAGCAGCTTAATGCAGGGGGAGTACGAAGCTTTCTTT. Translation: CASSLMQGEYEAFF. The entire variable domain, with the rest obtained from reference TRBV16 and TRBJ1-1, is as follows: GEEVAQTPKHLVRGEGQKAKLYCAPIKGHSYVFWYQQVLKNEFKFLISFQNENVFDETGMPKERFSAKCLPNSPCSLEIQATKLEDSAVYFCASSLMQGEYEAFFGQGTRLTVV.

V and J are TRBV10-3 and TRBJ2-3, with unresolved D. CDR3 length: 14 amino acids. The germline V gene encodes CDR1 ENHRY and CDR2 SYGVKD. V was cut by 1 base and J by 4 bases, with 9 bases left in between. The CDR3, as DNA: TGTGCCATCAGTGAGTTCGGGCAGTCAGATACGCAGTATTTT. Protein sequence: CAISEFGQSDTQYF.

This chain uses TRBV18 with TRBJ1-5; D remains unclear. V lost 4 bases, J lost 5 bases, and 12 bases lay in between. In germline, CDR1 is KGHSH, CDR2 LQKENI. The CDR3 spans 14 residues. CDR3 coding DNA: TGTGCCAGCTCACTCGGTGGGAACCATCAGCCCCAGCATTTT. The encoded protein is CASSLGGNHQPQHF.

The chain links TRBV14 to TRBJ1-6, with D possibly matching TRBD1 (6 bases). V lost 1 base, J lost 0 bases, and 22 bases lay in between. Per the germline V gene, CDR1 is SGHDN and CDR2 is FVKESK. CDR3 length: 21 amino acids. CDR3 loop: CASSQVFWFDRLSSYNSPLHF. The DNA of the CDR3 is TGTGCCAGCAGCCAAGTCTTTTGGTTCGACAGGCTGAGCTCCTATAATTCACCCCTCCACTTT. Combining the CDR3 with reference TRBV14 and TRBJ1-6 gives the whole variable domain EAGVTQFPSHSVIEKGQTVTLRCDPISGHDNLYWYRRVMGKEIKFLLHFVKESKQDESGMPNNRFLAERTGGTYSTLKVQPAELEDSGVYFCASSQVFWFDRLSSYNSPLHFGNGTRLTVT.

The V and J genes are TRBV4-2 and TRBJ2-1; D is unclear. Deletions cut 2 bases from V and 4 bases from J, with 12 bases between. The CDR3 length is 15 residues. Germline assignment: CDR1 LGHNA and CDR2 YNFKEQ. The chain's CDR3 is CASSQRRAGYNEQFF. The CDR3 DNA follows: TGTGCCAGCAGCCAACGACGGGCTGGGTACAATGAGCAGTTCTTC.

V usage is TRBV11-2 and J usage is TRBJ1-1; 9 nucleotides agree with TRBD1. Trimming cost V 4 bases and J 4 bases; bases outside gene matches: 4. The CDR3 spans 14 residues. The germline CDR1 and CDR2 sequences are SGHAT and FQNNGV. As DNA, the CDR3 is TGTGCCAGCAGCTGGTCACAGGGGGCCACTGAAGCTTTCTTT. This sequence encodes CASSWSQGATEAFF. The whole variable domain, remainder taken from reference TRBV11-2 and TRBJ1-1, is EAGVAQSPRYKIIEKRQSVAFWCNPISGHATLYWYQQILGQGPKLLIQFQNNGVVDDSQLPKDRFSAERLKGVDSTLKIQPAKLEDSAVYLCASSWSQGATEAFFGQGTRLTVV.

The chain joins TRBV11-2 to TRBJ2-7, with 9 bases lining up with TRBD2. Looked up from germline, CDR1 is SGHAT and CDR2 is FQNNGV. This CDR3 has 16 amino acids. V lost 1 base to trimming and J lost 7 bases; unmatched junction nucleotides: 11. In nucleotides, the CDR3 is TGTGCCAGCAGCTTAGTTCCCCTAGCGGGAAGGGGGGAGCAGTACTTC. This codes for CASSLVPLAGRGEQYF.

The rearrangement links TRBV4-1 to TRBJ2-7; 8 bases are shared with TRBD2. The trim removed 0 bases at V and 7 bases at J, leaving 11 bases unmatched. The germline CDR1 and CDR2 sequences are MGHRA and YSYEKL. CDR3 size: 16 residues. CDR3 nucleotide sequence: TGCGCCAGCAGCCAAGAGATGGCGGGAGGTGGTCGGGAGCAGTACTTC. Its protein is CASSQEMAGGGREQYF.

This clone was detected a few times. Within the sample, other DNA sequences also encode this same CDR3. The genes are TRBV27 and TRBJ2-1, with unresolved D. Germline-derived CDR1 and CDR2 are MNHEY and SMNVEV (reference sequence). Trimming stripped 4 bases from V and 0 bases from J, with 10 bases between. The CDR3 extends over 15 amino acids. CDR3 protein: CASSSYRSSYNEQFF. The CDR3 DNA reads as TGTGCCAGCAGTTCTTATCGATCCTCCTACAATGAGCAGTTCTTC.

This chain connects TRBV2 to TRBJ1-3; possibly TRBD1 for D (5 bases). The V end was cut by 6 bases, the J end by 8 bases, with 11 bases between. Germline V gives CDR1 SNHLY, CDR2 FYNNEI. CDR3 length equals 12 residues. The chain's CDR3 is CASSYTGDTIYF. The CDR3 region has the DNA TGTGCCAGCAGCTACACGGGGGACACCATATATTTT.

The rearrangement joins TRBV19 to TRBJ2-3, with 10 bases aligning to TRBD1. Germline trimming cut 5 bases from V and 4 bases from J; bases unmatched to any gene: 6. Germline V gene sequence: CDR1 LNHDA, CDR2 SQIVND (reference sequence). The CDR3 consists of 15 residues. CDR3 amino acids: CASSPRTGGADTQYF. CDR3 coding DNA: TGTGCCAGTAGTCCCCGGACAGGGGGTGCAGATACGCAGTATTTT. Based on the CDR3 plus reference TRBV19 and TRBJ2-3, the full variable domain is DGGITQSPKYLFRKEGQNVTLSCEQNLNHDAMYWYRQDPGQGLRLIYYSQIVNDFQKGDIAEGYSVSREKKESFPLTVTSAQKNPTAFYLCASSPRTGGADTQYFGPGTRLTVL.

This clone showed up just once. J is TRBJ2-5 and V is TRBV5-4; 7 nucleotides match TRBD1. Germline CDR1 reads SGHNT; CDR2 reads YYREEE (reference sequence). V was pared by 2 bases and J by 1 base, with 5 bases of the junction left unmatched. The CDR3 totals 15 residues. The CDR3 bases are TGTGCCAGCAGCTTCGAGACAGGGTTCCAAGAGACCCAGTACTTC. This codes for CASSFETGFQETQYF.

This clone was picked up one time. The chain has TRBV9 and TRBJ1-2; maybe TRBD1 (5 bases). The V end was cut by 6 bases, the J end by 6 bases, with 15 bases between. The CDR3 totals 13 residues. Germline V gene sequence: CDR1 SGDLS, CDR2 YYNGEE. CDR3 in DNA: TGTGCCAGCAAGGGTTTTGGAGGGGATGGCTACACCTTC. It translates to CASKGFGGDGYTF. The full variable domain, with the rest looked up from reference TRBV9 and TRBJ1-2, is DSGVTQTPKHLITATGQRVTLRCSPRSGDLSVYWYQQSLDQGLQFLIQYYNGEERAKGNILERFSAQQFPDLHSELNLSSLELGDSALYFCASKGFGGDGYTFGSGTRLTVV.

The rearrangement uses TRBV6-5 and TRBJ2-7, with 7 positions matching TRBD1. Per germline, CDR1 MNHEY and CDR2 SVGAGI. The CDR3 is made up of 12 amino acids. Unmatched junction bases numbered 3, after V lost 6 bases and J lost 4 bases. CDR3 loop: CASRKGQYEQYF. As DNA, the CDR3 is TGTGCCAGCAGGAAGGGACAGTACGAGCAGTACTTC.

In this sample, this clone turned up once. The V gene is TRBV5-6, the J gene TRBJ1-1, with 8 nucleotides matching TRBD1. The V gene end was trimmed by 4 bases and the J gene end by 11 bases; junction bases not matched to a gene: 16. The CDR3 sequence is 15 residues long. CDR1 and CDR2 (germline): SGHDT, YYEEEE. The CDR3 loop reads CASSPTGQAKKGAFF. Written as DNA, the CDR3 is TGTGCCAGCAGCCCAACGGGACAGGCCAAGAAGGGGGCTTTCTTT. Full variable domain (missing parts from reference TRBV5-6 and TRBJ1-1): DAGVTQSPTHLIKTRGQQVTLRCSPKSGHDTVSWYQQALGQGPQFIFQYYEEEERQRGNFPDRFSGHQFPNYSSELNVNALLLGDSALYLCASSPTGQAKKGAFFGQGTRLTVV.

The V and J genes are TRBV30 and TRBJ1-2; 10 bases line up with TRBD1. The V gene's germline CDR1 is GTSNPN and CDR2 SVGIG (reference sequence). V was pared by 5 bases and J by 2 bases, with 5 bases of the junction left unmatched. The CDR3 runs to 14 residues. DNA for the CDR3: TGTGCCTGGGGACAGGGGGGAGCCAACTATGGCTACACCTTC. Translation: CAWGQGGANYGYTF.

This chain uses TRBV28 with TRBJ1-4, with D perhaps TRBD1 (5 bases). Germline V gene data show CDR1 as MDHEN and CDR2 as SYDVKM. The CDR3 consists of 14 residues. V was shortened by 6 bases and J by 4 bases, with 12 bases between the two germline ends. The CDR3 DNA reads as TGTGCCAGCAGCGGGGGAGCCATTAATGAAAAACTGTTTTTT. This gives the protein CASSGGAINEKLFF.

The V and J genes are TRBV28 and TRBJ1-1; D remains unclear. CDR1 and CDR2 from the germline V gene are MDHEN and SYDVKM. The CDR3 loop spans 13 amino acids. V lost 5 bases and J 4 bases, leaving 11 bases between the germline ends. In DNA, the CDR3 is TGTGCCAGCAGTGATGGTCGCTCCACTGAAGCTTTCTTT. It translates to CASSDGRSTEAFF. The full variable domain, completed using reference TRBV28 and TRBJ1-1, is DVKVTQSSRYLVKRTGEKVFLECVQDMDHENMFWYRQDPGLGLRLIYFSYDVKMKEKGDIPEGYSVSREKKERFSLILESASTNQTSMYLCASSDGRSTEAFFGQGTRLTVV.

The chain carries TRBV5-8 and TRBJ2-2, with D possibly TRBD2 on 6 matching bases. Trimming removed 2 bases at V and 3 bases at J, with 14 bases between. The germline V gene encodes CDR1 SGHTS and CDR2 YDEGEE. The length of the CDR3 is 16 residues. The CDR3 nucleotides are TGTGCCAGCAGCTTTCTCGGGACTGGATACACCGGGGAGCTGTTTTTT. Its translation: CASSFLGTGYTGELFF.

This clone was seen once. Other DNA sequences within the sample encode an identical CDR3. The chain combines TRBV28 with TRBJ2-1; the D gene is possibly TRBD2 (5 bases). Trimming stripped 4 bases from V and 4 bases from J, with 8 bases between. Per the germline V gene, CDR1 is MDHEN and CDR2 is SYDVKM. This CDR3 comprises 13 residues. This CDR3 is CASSSGGYNEQFF. The CDR3 DNA follows: TGTGCCAGCAGTTCCGGAGGATACAATGAGCAGTTCTTC.

There are a few counts of this clone. The rearrangement uses TRBV4-2 and TRBJ2-3; no reliable D call. V lost 9 bases and J 7 bases, leaving 14 bases between the germline ends. CDR1 and CDR2 (germline): LGHNA, YNFKEQ. The CDR3 totals 12 residues. The CDR3 loop reads CASSLEENTQYF. Written as DNA, the CDR3 is TGTGCCAGTTCCCTTGAAGAGAATACGCAGTATTTT.

The V and J genes are TRBV28 and TRBJ2-2; unclear D gene. Trimming stripped 6 bases from V and 5 bases from J, with 19 bases between. The CDR3 is 16 residues long. CDR1 and CDR2 from the germline V gene are MDHEN and SYDVKM. CDR3 amino acids: CASSHGFPIGTGELFF. In DNA, the CDR3 is TGTGCCAGCAGCCATGGATTCCCCATCGGGACCGGGGAGCTGTTTTTT.

In DNA form, the CDR3 reads TGTGCCAGCAGTGAAGGGGGCAGCGGGATGTACGAGCAGTACTTC. The encoded protein is CASSEGGSGMYEQYF. The chain uses TRBV2 and TRBJ2-7; 7 bases line up with TRBD2. The V gene end was trimmed by 1 base and the J gene end by 4 bases; junction bases not matched to a gene: 7. CDR1 SNHLY and CDR2 FYNNEI come from the germline V gene. The CDR3 loop spans 15 amino acids.

In DNA, the CDR3 is TGTGCCAGCAGTTTCCAGGGGGCGCGGGGCTACACCTTC. This gives the protein CASSFQGARGYTF. V and J are TRBV6-5 and TRBJ1-2; 8 nucleotides agree with TRBD1. Germline CDR1 MNHEY, CDR2 SVGAGI. The CDR3 sequence is 13 residues long. Trimming took 4 bases from V and 8 from J; bases not matched to a gene: 6.

The chain couples TRBV5-1 to TRBJ1-3; unclear D gene. Germline values: CDR1 SGHRS, CDR2 YFSETQ. With 6 bases removed from V and 2 bases from J, the gap between germline ends came to 3 bases. The CDR3 has 11 residues. The chain's CDR3 is CASTAGNTIYF. As DNA, the CDR3 is TGCGCCAGCACTGCTGGAAACACCATATATTTT.

V is TRBV6-1 and J is TRBJ2-7; 7 nucleotides align to TRBD2. Germline CDR1 reads MNHNS; CDR2 reads SASEGT. The junction had 7 bases not matched to a gene; V was cut back by 7 bases and J by 1 base. The CDR3 is made up of 14 amino acids. The DNA of the CDR3 is TGTGCCAGCAAGATGCAGGGAGGGTCCTACGAGCAGTACTTC. Protein: CASKMQGGSYEQYF.